This T cell receptor (beta chain) was documented in a study of T cell responses to AZD1222 COVID-19 vaccine. The CDR3 covers 16 residues. Germline V CDR1 and CDR2: SQVTM, ANQGSEA. After removal of 1 base from V and 6 bases from J, the junction contained 9 bases not matched to a gene. Study results and caveats: Females made up more of the donors, who were largely white British, and clonal diversity may have come out too low.

In regard to this clone: Its cognate antigen is unknown.

Generated by immunoSEQ multiplex PCR, the TCRdb table keeps only in-frame clones and is missing some. Altogether 140,000 or so clones are present, approximately 91% being singletons, with the ten largest covering about 5.4%. This TCR derives from an adult who received the MenACWY meningococcal vaccine as a control. Sequenced material: peripheral blood, taken 28 days after the second dose of the MenACWY control vaccine. V is TRBV29-1 and J is TRBJ1-3; 10 nucleotides agree with TRBD1. The CDR3 spells CSVEARWGTGENTIYF. The CDR3 coding sequence is TGCAGCGTTGAAGCCCGGTGGGGGACAGGGGAAAACACCATATATTTT.